Below, 25 T cell receptor beta chains from the same sample are listed, as sequenced in a study of shared clonotypes between healthy human individuals. Method: immunoSEQ multiplex PCR; TCRdb's copy keeps in-frame clones and lacks some. The data contain 950,000 to 1,300,000 clones, under 80% of them singletons. Material: memory CD4+ T cells sorted from blood. Subset described: CD45RA-negative fraction. The origin of the receptors is a man aged 18 to 29 in good health.

The chain employs TRBV5-6 and TRBJ1-5; 12 bases are shared with TRBD1. Germline assignment: CDR1 SGHDT and CDR2 YYEEEE. The junction had 12 bases not matched to a gene; V was cut back by 4 bases and J by 1 base. There are 19 residues in the CDR3. For the CDR3, the DNA is TGTGCCAGCAGCGAAACCGGGACAGGGGGCAGGAGGAGCAATCAGCCCCAGCATTTT. This translates into CASSETGTGGRRSNQPQHF.

This rearrangement joins TRBV6-1 to TRBJ2-7; maybe TRBD1 (6 bases). V was clipped by 4 bases and J by 4 bases, with 8 bases between them. The germline gives CDR1 MNHNS, CDR2 SASEGT. CDR3 length: 12 residues. The CDR3 spells CASSVTGYEQYF. The CDR3 DNA reads TGTGCCAGCAGTGTAACAGGGTACGAGCAGTACTTC.

The V and J genes are TRBV11-1 and TRBJ2-1, with D perhaps TRBD2 (5 bases). Per the germline V gene, CDR1 is SGHAT and CDR2 is FQDESV (reference sequence). V was trimmed by 5 bases and J by 8 bases, leaving 16 bases between them. CDR3 length: 14 residues. The CDR3 DNA reads as TGTGCCAGCAGCCCCTCGGGGAATAGGCATGAGCAGTTCTTC. It specifies CASSPSGNRHEQFF. The full variable domain, with the rest looked up from reference TRBV11-1 and TRBJ2-1, is EAEVAQSPRYKITEKSQAVAFWCDPISGHATLYWYRQILGQGPELLVQFQDESVVDDSQLPKDRFSAERLKGVDSTLKIQPAELGDSAMYLCASSPSGNRHEQFFGPGTRLTVL.

This rearrangement joins TRBV18 to TRBJ2-2, with D uncertain. Per the germline V gene, CDR1 is KGHSH and CDR2 is LQKENI. Trimming shortened V by 6 bases and J by 8 bases, and 22 bases separated the two germline ends. CDR3 length equals 16 residues. CDR3 nucleotides: TGTGCCAGCTCGCAAGGACCCCCTTCTCAAAATGGGGAGCTGTTTTTT. This gives the protein CASSQGPPSQNGELFF.

The chain joins TRBV4-1 to TRBJ2-5, with a weak D call TRBD2 (6 bases). The CDR3 sequence is 16 residues long. Trimming stripped 1 base from V and 2 bases from J, with 14 bases between. CDR1 MGHRA and CDR2 YSYEKL come from the germline V gene. CDR3 region: CASSQAPTRGQETQYF. The CDR3 DNA is TGCGCCAGCAGCCAAGCCCCCACACGGGGGCAAGAGACCCAGTACTTC.

The rearrangement uses TRBV5-1 and TRBJ2-5; the match to TRBD1 covers 10 bases. This CDR3 region has 17 residues. The junction had 11 bases not matched to a gene; V was cut back by 2 bases and J by 4 bases. Per the germline V gene, CDR1 is SGHRS and CDR2 is YFSETQ. The CDR3 DNA sequence: TGCGCCAGCAGCTTTGTTTCCGGGACAGGGGCCCTAGAGACCCAGTACTTC. Its protein is CASSFVSGTGALETQYF.

The CDR3 loop is CAWMDKPYGYTF. The CDR3, as DNA: TGTGCCTGGATGGACAAGCCCTATGGCTACACCTTC. This sequence joins TRBV30 and TRBJ1-2; TRBD1 is a possible D gene (5 bases). Trimming stripped 4 bases from V and 4 bases from J, with 10 bases between. The CDR3 consists of 12 residues. Germline V gives CDR1 GTSNPN, CDR2 SVGIG (reference sequence).

The rearrangement uses TRBV11-1 and TRBJ2-3; D is unclear. Germline V gene lookup returns CDR1 SGHAT and CDR2 FQDESV (reference sequence). Trimming took 7 bases from V and 2 from J, leaving 16 bases between them. This CDR3 has 15 residues. CDR3 amino acids: CASTLGEKPTDTQYF. The CDR3 bases are TGTGCCAGCACGCTGGGTGAGAAACCCACAGATACGCAGTATTTT.

The J gene is TRBJ2-7, the V gene TRBV19; D might be TRBD2 (5 bases). The CDR3 is 13 amino acids. CDR1 and CDR2 (germline): LNHDA, SQIVND (reference sequence). Trimming took 1 base from V and 3 from J, leaving 7 bases between them. DNA for the CDR3: TGTGCCAGTAGTATAGTCGGGGACTACGAGCAGTACTTC. Amino acid sequence: CASSIVGDYEQYF.

The rearrangement joins TRBV9 to TRBJ2-2; 14 bases are shared with TRBD2. Germline V gives CDR1 SGDLS, CDR2 YYNGEE. V trimming: 4 bases; J trimming: 0 bases; junction bases outside the gene matches: 5. The CDR3 is 18 residues long. As DNA, the CDR3 is TGTGCCAGCAGCAAGGGACTAGCGGGGGTATCGAACACCGGGGAGCTGTTTTTT. Its translation is CASSKGLAGVSNTGELFF. Using reference TRBV9 and TRBJ2-2 for the parts outside the CDR3, the full variable domain is DSGVTQTPKHLITATGQRVTLRCSPRSGDLSVYWYQQSLDQGLQFLIQYYNGEERAKGNILERFSAQQFPDLHSELNLSSLELGDSALYFCASSKGLAGVSNTGELFFGEGSRLTVL.

V is TRBV4-1 and J is TRBJ1-1; no clear D gene. V shed 4 bases and J shed 3 bases, with 15 bases lying between them. The germline V gene encodes CDR1 MGHRA and CDR2 YSYEKL. This CDR3 region has 15 residues. The CDR3 here is CASSPMKRMHTEAFF. The CDR3 nucleotides are TGCGCCAGCAGCCCTATGAAACGGATGCACACTGAAGCTTTCTTT.

This chain's CDR3 is CASRSGVGNSPLHF. The DNA for the CDR3 is TGTGCCAGCAGGTCAGGGGTCGGTAATTCACCCCTCCACTTT. The chain employs TRBV9 and TRBJ1-6, with D tentatively TRBD1 (6 bases). Looked up from germline, CDR1 is SGDLS and CDR2 is YYNGEE. V dropped 5 bases and J dropped 6 bases, with 12 bases sitting between them. The CDR3 length is 14 residues.

V is TRBV5-1 and J is TRBJ2-1; 10 bases align to TRBD1. Trimming removed 4 bases from V and 6 bases from J; junction bases left unmatched: 4. The CDR3 sequence is 14 residues long. Germline loops: CDR1 SGHRS, CDR2 YFSETQ. In DNA form, the CDR3 reads TGCGCCAGCAGCGGAGGGACAGGGGTCAATGAGCAGTTCTTC. Translation: CASSGGTGVNEQFF.

The chain uses TRBV28 and TRBJ1-4, with unresolved D. With 3 bases removed from V and 0 bases from J, the gap between germline ends came to 11 bases. CDR1 and CDR2 (germline): MDHEN, SYDVKM. The CDR3 length is 16 residues. CDR3 nucleotides: TGTGCCAGCAGTTTGCCCGGGATCGCAACTAATGAAAAACTGTTTTTT. It yields the protein CASSLPGIATNEKLFF. Complete variable domain (other parts from reference TRBV28 and TRBJ1-4): DVKVTQSSRYLVKRTGEKVFLECVQDMDHENMFWYRQDPGLGLRLIYFSYDVKMKEKGDIPEGYSVSREKKERFSLILESASTNQTSMYLCASSLPGIATNEKLFFGSGTQLSVL.

This chain links TRBV29-1 with TRBJ2-5; TRBD1 agrees at 8 bases. Germline lookup yields CDR1 SQVTM and CDR2 ANQGSEA. The CDR3 covers 16 residues. The J segment lost 5 bases and the V segment lost 3 bases, leaving 14 bases of the junction unmatched. For the CDR3, the DNA is TGCAGCGTTGAGGTGGACAGGGTGTGGGATATGGAGACCCAGTACTTC. It yields the protein CSVEVDRVWDMETQYF.

This CDR3 is CASSQGRNGNQPQHF. In nucleotides, the CDR3 is TGCGCCAGCAGCCAAGGGAGAAATGGCAATCAGCCCCAGCATTTT. This chain links TRBV4-1 with TRBJ1-5; D is ambiguous. The CDR3 totals 15 residues. The germline V gene encodes CDR1 MGHRA and CDR2 YSYEKL. Deletions cut 1 base from V and 2 bases from J, with 9 bases between.

This rearrangement joins TRBV6-5 to TRBJ1-1, with TRBD1 matching 8 bases. Germline CDR1 and CDR2: MNHEY and SVGAGI. The CDR3 length is 12 residues. After removal of 6 bases from V and 14 bases from J, the junction contained 11 bases not matched to a gene. CDR3 in DNA: TGTGCCAGCAGATTTCATCCGGGACAGGTCTTCTTT. The encoded protein is CASRFHPGQVFF.

The CDR3 protein is CASSRLAGGNNEQFF. For the CDR3, the DNA is TGTGCCAGCAGCAGACTAGCGGGGGGAAACAATGAGCAGTTCTTC. J is TRBJ2-1 and V is TRBV6-6, with 13 bases fitting TRBD2. From germline, CDR1 is MNHNY and CDR2 SVGAGI (reference sequence). The CDR3 is 15 residues long. The trim removed 6 bases at V and 5 bases at J, leaving 4 bases unmatched.

J is TRBJ2-4 and V is TRBV11-3; TRBD2 aligns across 9 bases. Unmatched junction bases numbered 11, after V lost 5 bases and J lost 0 bases. Germline CDR1 and CDR2: SGHNT and YENEEA. This CDR3 is built from 18 residues. The CDR3 sequence: CASSERASGDLAKNIQYF. CDR3 nucleotides: TGTGCCAGCAGCGAGCGGGCTAGCGGGGACTTAGCCAAAAACATTCAGTACTTC.

This clone was found once. The gene calls are TRBV10-1 and TRBJ1-6; D gene ambiguous. This CDR3 has 13 residues. V was trimmed by 5 bases and J by 6 bases, leaving 8 bases between them. Looked up from germline, CDR1 is WNHNN and CDR2 is SYGVQD (reference sequence). The CDR3 nucleotides are TGCGCCAGCAGTCCGGACCCTAATTCACCCCTCCACTTT. It codes for CASSPDPNSPLHF.

This clone was found once. The chain combines TRBV28 with TRBJ2-4, with D perhaps TRBD1 (6 bases). The V and J ends lost 3 bases and 0 bases respectively, with 18 bases between them. CDR1 and CDR2 (germline): MDHEN, SYDVKM. The CDR3 extends over 18 amino acids. The DNA of the CDR3 is TGTGCCAGCAGTTTCCTGTGGACAGTCAGTAAAGCCAAAAACATTCAGTACTTC. This sequence encodes CASSFLWTVSKAKNIQYF.

V is TRBV5-4 and J is TRBJ1-1; TRBD1 agrees at 9 bases. The CDR3 length is 17 residues. From germline, CDR1 is SGHNT and CDR2 YYREEE (reference sequence). The trim removed 4 bases at V and 0 bases at J, leaving 10 bases unmatched. The CDR3 here is CASSKGQGVPMNTEAFF. Written as DNA, the CDR3 is TGTGCCAGCAGCAAGGGACAGGGCGTACCAATGAACACTGAAGCTTTCTTT.

The J gene is TRBJ1-4, the V gene TRBV7-6; D is undetermined. Germline V CDR1 and CDR2: SGHVS, FNYEAQ. Deletions cut 1 base from V and 8 bases from J, with 5 bases between. CDR3 length: 12 residues. CDR3 in DNA: TGTGCCAGCAGCTTAGTGGAGGAAAAACTGTTTTTT. Its protein product is CASSLVEEKLFF.

The chain employs TRBV10-3 and TRBJ2-1; D is unclear. This CDR3 contains 13 residues. The germline gives CDR1 ENHRY, CDR2 SYGVKD. V lost 4 bases and J 1 base, leaving 5 bases between the germline ends. The CDR3 bases are TGTGCCATCAGTGTACAGTCCTACAATGAGCAGTTCTTC. Translated: CAISVQSYNEQFF.

The V and J genes are TRBV21-1 and TRBJ1-6; TRBD1 is taken as the D call from the table, unchecked against the DNA. TRBV21-1 is noted as a pseudogene. The CDR3 extends over 18 amino acids. The CDR3 DNA is TGTGCCAGCAGTTGGGGACAGGGATGGTTACCCTATAATTCACCCCTCCACTTT. Translation: CASSWGQGWLPYNSPLHF.